These 22 T cell receptor beta chains came from one sample sequenced in a study of blood T cell repertoires in COVID-19. Some clones are missing from TCRdb's copy, which holds only in-frame ones; the method was immunoSEQ multiplex PCR. The profile shows about 60,000 clones, more than 60% of them singletons. Sequenced material: peripheral blood. The origin of the receptors is a human donor in a cohort sampled during active COVID-19.

The chain carries TRBV18 and TRBJ2-7, with TRBD2 matching 12 bases. Trimming removed 6 bases from V and 7 bases from J; junction bases left unmatched: 7. Germline assignment: CDR1 KGHSH and CDR2 LQKENI. This CDR3 has 14 amino acids. This CDR3 is CASSPGTSGQEQYF. CDR3 DNA sequence: TGTGCCAGCTCCCCGGGGACTAGCGGGCAAGAGCAGTACTTC.

This clone has a single count. The CDR3 reads CASNQREGRADTQYF. CDR3 DNA: TGTGCCAGCAACCAGCGGGAGGGCCGCGCAGATACGCAGTATTTT. The gene calls are TRBV7-9 and TRBJ2-3; TRBD2 aligns across 10 bases. This CDR3 comprises 15 residues. The germline CDR1 and CDR2 sequences are SEHNR and FQNEAQ (reference sequence). Trimming took 7 bases from V and 4 from J; bases not matched to a gene: 8.

The chain carries TRBV27 and TRBJ2-1, with TRBD1 matching 11 bases. Unmatched junction bases numbered 2, after V lost 2 bases and J lost 5 bases. The CDR3 has 15 amino acids. The germline V gene encodes CDR1 MNHEY and CDR2 SMNVEV (reference sequence). In DNA form, the CDR3 reads TGTGCCAGCAGTTTAGGACAGGGGGCAAACAATGAGCAGTTCTTC. Translating gives CASSLGQGANNEQFF.

The rearrangement joins TRBV7-9 to TRBJ2-6, with TRBD2 identical over 7 bases. J was trimmed by 3 bases and V by 0 bases; bases with no gene match: 8. Germline V gene lookup returns CDR1 SEHNR and CDR2 FQNEAQ (reference sequence). The CDR3 loop spans 18 amino acids. DNA of the CDR3: TGTGCCAGCAGCTTAGCGGCGGGAGCGGCTAGTGGGGCCAACGTCCTGACTTTC. This encodes CASSLAAGAASGANVLTF.

The rearrangement joins TRBV5-8 to TRBJ2-7, with a weak D call TRBD2 (5 bases). The V gene lost 4 bases and the J gene lost 3 bases, with 11 bases spanning the gap. This CDR3 is 13 amino acids long. The germline gives CDR1 SGHTS, CDR2 YDEGEE. CDR3 sequence: CASSRDRDYEQYF. CDR3 DNA: TGTGCCAGCAGCCGTGACCGGGACTACGAGCAGTACTTC.

The V and J genes are TRBV6-4 and TRBJ2-7; D uncertain. There are 13 residues in the CDR3. Between the trimmed V and J ends, which lost 4 bases and 1 base, there was a span of 8 bases. The germline V gene has CDR1 MRHNA and CDR2 SNTAGT. In DNA form, the CDR3 reads TGTGCCAGCAGTGGACTGCATTCCTACGAGCAGTACTTC. Its protein is CASSGLHSYEQYF.

A single count supports this clone. The J gene is TRBJ2-1, the V gene TRBV7-2, with 8 bases aligning to TRBD1. The ends lost 1 base at V and 9 bases at J; junction bases unmatched: 8. Germline V gene lookup returns CDR1 SGHTA and CDR2 FQGNSA. The CDR3 length is 15 residues. The CDR3 DNA is TGTGCCAGCAGCTTAGAACCCAGGGGGCAGGGTGAGCAGTTCTTC. The encoded protein is CASSLEPRGQGEQFF.

This chain joins TRBV5-1 and TRBJ2-3, with unresolved D. CDR3 length: 14 amino acids. V gave up 5 bases and J gave up 2 bases, with 12 bases separating them. Per the germline V gene, CDR1 is SGHRS and CDR2 is YFSETQ. The CDR3 loop reads CASSRTSSTDTQYF. As DNA, the CDR3 is TGCGCCAGCAGTCGCACTTCTTCCACAGATACGCAGTATTTT.

This clone was detected only a few times. This rearrangement joins TRBV4-1 to TRBJ2-1; TRBD2 aligns across 13 bases. The CDR3 is made up of 19 amino acids. Trimming at V came to 3 bases and at J to 6 bases, leaving 14 bases not matched to a gene. CDR1 is MGHRA, CDR2 YSYEKL, per germline. This chain's CDR3 is CASSQYPWTSGRGGNEQFF. CDR3 DNA sequence: TGCGCCAGCAGCCAGTATCCCTGGACTAGCGGGAGAGGTGGCAATGAGCAGTTCTTC.

The genes are TRBV3-1 (or the pseudogene TRBV3-2) and TRBJ2-7, with D perhaps TRBD2 (7 bases). CDR3 length: 13 amino acids. From germline, CDR1 is LGHDT and CDR2 YNNKEL (reference sequence). Trimming pared 11 bases from V and 4 bases from J, leaving 18 bases between. Written as DNA, the CDR3 is TGTGCCTGCCGGGGGGCAGGGAGTTACGAGCAGTACTTC. Translating gives CACRGAGSYEQYF.

This clone was observed a single time. This chain joins TRBV9 and TRBJ2-1, with 12 bases that match TRBD2. Germline V lookup: CDR1 SGDLS, CDR2 YYNGEE. J lost 1 base, V lost 4 bases, and 6 bases had no gene match. The CDR3 runs 17 residues. The CDR3 coding sequence is TGTGCCAGCAGCACTCTGACTAGCGGGAGTTCCTACAATGAGCAGTTCTTC. It is translated as CASSTLTSGSSYNEQFF.

This clone was seen just once. This chain uses TRBV18 with TRBJ2-7; 8 positions agree with TRBD2. The CDR3 has 15 residues. Per the germline V gene, CDR1 is KGHSH and CDR2 is LQKENI. The junction had 7 bases not matched to a gene; V was cut back by 5 bases and J by 1 base. The CDR3 here is CASSTRASGSYEQYF. In nucleotides, the CDR3 is TGTGCCAGCTCAACCAGGGCTAGCGGGTCCTACGAGCAGTACTTC.

This sequence joins TRBV2 and TRBJ1-6; the match to TRBD1 covers 7 bases. With 6 bases clipped from V and 8 bases from J, the junction kept 10 bases outside the gene matches. The germline V gene has CDR1 SNHLY and CDR2 FYNNEI. The CDR3 contains 15 residues. In nucleotides, the CDR3 is TGTGCCAGCAGGAAACGGACAGGAGGAGATTCACCCCTCCACTTT. Translation gives CASRKRTGGDSPLHF. The full variable domain, completed using reference TRBV2 and TRBJ1-6, is EPEVTQTPSHQVTQMGQEVILRCVPISNHLYFYWYRQILGQKVEFLVSFYNNEISEKSEIFDDQFSVERPDGSNFTLKIRSTKLEDSAMYFCASRKRTGGDSPLHFGNGTRLTVT.

The chain links TRBV7-2 to TRBJ2-1, with TRBD2 identical over 7 bases. Germline V gene data show CDR1 as SGHTA and CDR2 as FQGNSA. V lost 1 base and J lost 3; bases outside the gene matches: 3. The CDR3 has 15 residues. This CDR3 reads CASSLGLADYNEQFF. The DNA for the CDR3 is TGTGCCAGCAGCTTAGGGCTAGCGGACTACAATGAGCAGTTCTTC.

The rearrangement joins TRBV10-3 to TRBJ2-7, with 11 bases aligning to TRBD2. Germline-derived CDR1 and CDR2 are ENHRY and SYGVKD. The CDR3 is 14 amino acids. The trim removed 9 bases at V and 0 bases at J, leaving 4 bases unmatched. CDR3 sequence: CAITGTSGSYEQYF. The CDR3 nucleotides read TGTGCCATTACCGGGACTAGCGGCTCCTACGAGCAGTACTTC.

The chain uses TRBV28 and TRBJ2-1, with 8 positions matching TRBD2. Germline V CDR1 and CDR2: MDHEN, SYDVKM. V was pared by 1 base and J by 3 bases, with 2 bases of the junction left unmatched. CDR3 length equals 15 residues. The DNA for the CDR3 is TGTGCCAGCAGTTTATCAGCGGGAGTCTACAATGAGCAGTTCTTC. This sequence encodes CASSLSAGVYNEQFF.

The chain recombines TRBV28 with TRBJ1-1; no clear D. CDR1 is MDHEN, CDR2 SYDVKM, per germline. V lost 4 bases and J lost 4, with 7 bases in between. This CDR3 has 12 residues. In nucleotides, the CDR3 is TGTGCCAGCAGTTCTTCTCTCACTGAAGCTTTCTTT. Translated: CASSSSLTEAFF. Full variable domain (rest looked up from reference TRBV28 and TRBJ1-1): DVKVTQSSRYLVKRTGEKVFLECVQDMDHENMFWYRQDPGLGLRLIYFSYDVKMKEKGDIPEGYSVSREKKERFSLILESASTNQTSMYLCASSSSLTEAFFGQGTRLTVV.

This clone has a handful of counts. The rearrangement uses TRBV27 and TRBJ2-7; D not resolved. V gave up 3 bases and J gave up 1 base, with 7 bases separating them. CDR1 MNHEY and CDR2 SMNVEV come from the germline V gene (reference sequence). The CDR3 is made up of 13 amino acids. The CDR3 here is CASSLKESYEQYF. The CDR3 region has the DNA TGTGCCAGCAGTTTGAAGGAGTCCTACGAGCAGTACTTC.

V gene TRBV6-5 combines with J gene TRBJ2-5, with 11 bases identical to TRBD2. This CDR3 has 15 amino acids. Germline CDR1 MNHEY, CDR2 SVGAGI. The trim removed 7 bases at V and 5 bases at J, leaving 9 bases unmatched. CDR3 protein: CASTFRLAGRETQYF. CDR3 nucleotides: TGTGCCAGCACGTTCCGACTAGCGGGACGGGAGACCCAGTACTTC.

This chain joins TRBV7-9 and TRBJ1-5; D uncertain. This CDR3 is 13 amino acids long. The ends were cut back, 3 bases at V and 7 bases at J, with 10 bases in the middle. Germline V gene sequence: CDR1 SEHNR, CDR2 FQNEAQ (reference sequence). CDR3: CASSFEGSQPQHF. In nucleotides, the CDR3 is TGTGCCAGCAGCTTTGAGGGAAGCCAGCCCCAGCATTTT.

The chain is built from TRBV5-5 and TRBJ2-7; 8 bases line up with TRBD1. The CDR3 is 16 residues long. The germline gives CDR1 SGHKS, CDR2 YYEKEE (reference sequence). With 1 base clipped from V and 1 base from J, the junction kept 7 bases outside the gene matches. The CDR3 sequence: CASSLQWDRTSYEQYF. The CDR3 bases are TGTGCCAGCAGCTTGCAGTGGGACAGGACTTCCTACGAGCAGTACTTC. Variable domain in full (rest from reference TRBV5-5 and TRBJ2-7): DAGVTQSPTHLIKTRGQQVTLRCSPISGHKSVSWYQQVLGQGPQFIFQYYEKEERGRGNFPDRFSARQFPNYSSELNVNALLLGDSALYLCASSLQWDRTSYEQYFGPGTRLTVT.

This sequence joins TRBV19 and TRBJ1-5; the D gene is possibly TRBD1 (5 bases). Germline assignment: CDR1 LNHDA and CDR2 SQIVND (reference sequence). This CDR3 comprises 16 residues. V was trimmed by 5 bases and J by 0 bases, leaving 14 bases between them. The CDR3: CASSDSIYYSNQPQHF. DNA of the CDR3: TGTGCCAGTAGTGACAGCATATACTATAGCAATCAGCCCCAGCATTTT.